This TCR beta chain comes out of a study of blood T cell repertoires in COVID-19. Original processing notes: Amplification of reference gene primers was used by the study to estimate nucleated cell counts. Assay: immunoSEQ multiplex PCR; the TCRdb copy retains only in-frame clones and omits some. V and J calls plus clone size are reproduced from that table; the DNA served to infer D and trimming. This table has 150,000 to 200,000 clones, roughly three quarters appearing once. The V segment lost 2 bases and the J segment 8 bases; nucleotides outside the gene matches: 8. Germline V gene lookup returns CDR1 MNHNS and CDR2 SASEGT. The CDR3 has 14 residues.

The receptor was derived from a man in his 60s with active or convalescent COVID-19. The gene calls are TRBV6-1 and TRBJ1-2; 7 bases map to TRBD1. The sample was peripheral blood. The CDR3 bases are TGTGCCAGCAGTGAATCCGACAGGGTAGGAGGCTACACCTTC. It is translated as CASSESDRVGGYTF.